The rows below give T cell receptor beta chains drawn from one sample of a study of T cells in Graves' hyperthyroidism and ophthalmopathy. Via MiXCR, TCRdb re-called the multiplex PCR reads, giving one row per CDR3 protein. The sample has approximately 690,000 distinct CDR3 sequences; less than 25% are singletons. The sequenced material came from blood. The receptors come from a man aged 25-40 years with Graves' ophthalmopathy. Both conserved end residues are part of each CDR3. The order of the fields is V gene, J gene, clone size, D gene, CDR3 protein, CDR3 DNA. A D gene is named only where the DNA matches it firmly. The size of a clone is reported for some rows only, either as once, few or many, or as a class for expanded clones.

V: TRBV9; J: TRBJ2-1; size: .; D: TRBD2; CDR3: CASSVIGLAGDYNEQFF; DNA: TGTGCCAGCAGCGTTATCGGACTAGCGGGAGATTACAATGAGCAGTTCTTC
V: TRBV29-1; J: TRBJ1-3; size: .; D: .; CDR3: CSVVLGAGNTIYF; DNA: TGCAGCGTTGTTTTAGGGGCTGGAAACACCATATATTTT
V: TRBV3-1; J: TRBJ2-3; size: .; D: TRBD2; CDR3: CASSQRRLAGLDTQYF; DNA: TGTGCCAGCAGCCAGAGGAGGCTAGCGGGTTTAGATACGCAGTATTTT
V: TRBV7-2; J: TRBJ2-1; size: many; D: .; CDR3: CASSIAESPYNEQFF; DNA: TGTGCCAGCAGTATAGCGGAAAGTCCCTACAATGAGCAGTTCTTC
V: TRBV2; J: TRBJ2-7; size: many; D: TRBD2; CDR3: CASSETSGGEQYF; DNA: TGTGCCAGCAGCGAGACTAGCGGGGGCGAGCAGTACTTC
V: TRBV27; J: TRBJ2-6; size: few; D: .; CDR3: CASGEFSGANVLTF; DNA: TGTGCCAGCGGGGAGTTTTCTGGGGCCAACGTCCTGACTTTC
V: TRBV5-1; J: TRBJ2-2; size: .; D: .; CDR3: CASNEGANTGELFF; DNA: TGCGCCAGCAATGAGGGGGCGAACACCGGGGAGCTGTTTTTT
V: TRBV11-2; J: TRBJ2-7; size: many; D: .; CDR3: CASSDGGSEQYF; DNA: TGTGCCAGCAGCGACGGAGGGTCCGAGCAGTACTTC
V: TRBV12-3/TRBV12-4; J: TRBJ1-1; size: many; D: .; CDR3: CASSLIWQGRMNTEAFF; DNA: TGTGCCAGCAGTTTAATATGGCAGGGGAGGATGAACACTGAAGCTTTCTTT
V: TRBV13; J: TRBJ2-2; size: .; D: TRBD1; CDR3: CASSLRQGVTGELFF; DNA: TGTGCCAGCAGCCTCCGACAGGGAGTCACCGGGGAGCTGTTTTTT
V: TRBV20-1; J: TRBJ2-4; size: few; D: .; CDR3: CSPEGQGDIQYF; DNA: TGCAGTCCCGAGGGGCAGGGAGACATTCAGTACTTC
V: TRBV18; J: TRBJ2-5; size: many; D: .; CDR3: CASSRERQETQYF; DNA: TGTGCCAGCTCAAGGGAGCGGCAGGAGACCCAGTACTTC